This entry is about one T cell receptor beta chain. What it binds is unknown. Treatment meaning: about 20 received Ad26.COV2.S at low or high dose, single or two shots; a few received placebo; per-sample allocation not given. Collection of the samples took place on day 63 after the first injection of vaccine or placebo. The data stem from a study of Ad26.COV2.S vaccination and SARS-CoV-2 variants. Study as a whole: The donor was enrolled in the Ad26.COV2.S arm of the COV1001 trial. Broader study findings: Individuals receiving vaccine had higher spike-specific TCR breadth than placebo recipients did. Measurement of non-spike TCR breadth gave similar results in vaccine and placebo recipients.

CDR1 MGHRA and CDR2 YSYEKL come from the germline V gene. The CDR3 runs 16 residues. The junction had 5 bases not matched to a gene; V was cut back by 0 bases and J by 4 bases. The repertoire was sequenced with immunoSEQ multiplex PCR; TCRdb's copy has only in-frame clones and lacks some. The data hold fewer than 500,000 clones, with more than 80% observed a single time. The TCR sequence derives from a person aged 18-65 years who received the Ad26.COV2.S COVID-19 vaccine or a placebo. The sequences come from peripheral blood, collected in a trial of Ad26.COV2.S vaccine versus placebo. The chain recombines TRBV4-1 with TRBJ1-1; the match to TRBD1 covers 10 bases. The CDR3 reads CASSQEGTGVSTEAFF. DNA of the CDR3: TGCGCCAGCAGCCAAGAAGGGACAGGGGTTTCCACTGAAGCTTTCTTT.